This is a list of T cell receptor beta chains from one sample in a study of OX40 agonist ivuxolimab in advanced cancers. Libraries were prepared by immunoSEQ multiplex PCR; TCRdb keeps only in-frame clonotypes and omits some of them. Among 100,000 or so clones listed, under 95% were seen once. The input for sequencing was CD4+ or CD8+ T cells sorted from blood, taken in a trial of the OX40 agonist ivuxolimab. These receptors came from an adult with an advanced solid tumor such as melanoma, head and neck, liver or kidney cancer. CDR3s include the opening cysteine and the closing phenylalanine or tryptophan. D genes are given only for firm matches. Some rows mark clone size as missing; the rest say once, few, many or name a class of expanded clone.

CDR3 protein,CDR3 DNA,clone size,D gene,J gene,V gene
CASSSGQGDEKLFF,TGCGCCAGCAGCTCGGGACAGGGAGACGAAAAACTGTTTTTT,.,TRBD1,TRBJ1-4,TRBV5-1
CSAEQLDTQYF,TGCAGTGCCGAGCAGTTAGATACGCAGTATTTT,.,.,TRBJ2-3,TRBV20-1
CASTRFESNEQFF,TGTGCCAGCACCCGTTTTGAGAGTAATGAGCAGTTCTTC,.,.,TRBJ2-1,TRBV9
CASSSRDSYEAFF,TGCGCCAGCAGCTCCCGGGACTCTTACGAAGCTTTCTTT,.,.,TRBJ1-1,TRBV4-1
CASRDRGEKLFF,TGTGCCAGCAGGGACAGGGGCGAAAAACTGTTTTTT,few,TRBD1,TRBJ1-4,TRBV2
CAISESGGSSYNEQFF,TGTGCCATCAGTGAGTCGGGGGGAAGCTCCTACAATGAGCAGTTCTTC,.,.,TRBJ2-1,TRBV10-3
CASVDRGGTGELFF,TGCGCCAGCGTAGACAGGGGAGGCACCGGGGAGCTGTTTTTT,.,TRBD1,TRBJ2-2,TRBV10-2
CASSQEALLAYSYNEQFF,TGTGCCAGCAGCCAAGAGGCCCTCCTCGCCTACTCCTACAATGAGCAGTTCTTC,.,.,TRBJ2-1,TRBV14
CASSVTGTGGEQYF,TGTGCCAGCAGCGTAACCGGGACAGGGGGCGAGCAGTACTTC,.,TRBD1,TRBJ2-7,TRBV9
CASRPTGAGADEQYF,TGTGCCAGCAGGCCGACAGGGGCTGGGGCTGACGAGCAGTACTTC,.,TRBD1,TRBJ2-7,TRBV28
CASSLIAGVGNEQYF,TGTGCCAGCAGCCTAATAGCGGGAGTAGGCAACGAGCAGTACTTC,.,TRBD2,TRBJ2-7,TRBV5-5
CASSQEGQGEETQYF,TGTGCCAGCAGCCAAGAGGGTCAGGGCGAAGAGACCCAGTACTTC,.,.,TRBJ2-5,TRBV4-2
CASRTGLAVTDTQYF,TGCGCCAGCCGAACGGGACTAGCGGTCACAGATACGCAGTATTTT,.,TRBD2,TRBJ2-3,TRBV5-1
CASRAPGQGYLRQYF,TGTGCCAGCAGGGCACCGGGACAGGGGTATCTCAGGCAGTACTTC,.,TRBD1,TRBJ2-7,TRBV7-2
CASSIRGDYSNQPQHF,TGTGCCAGTAGTATTCGGGGAGACTACAGCAATCAGCCCCAGCATTTT,.,.,TRBJ1-5,TRBV19
CASSLVDSRNTIYF,TGTGCCAGCAGCTTAGTCGACTCAAGAAACACCATATATTTT,.,.,TRBJ1-3,TRBV7-2
CASSQDFGGAYNEQFF,TGCGCCAGCAGCCAAGATTTTGGCGGAGCCTACAATGAGCAGTTCTTC,.,.,TRBJ2-1,TRBV4-3
CASSLNQRDTQYF,TGTGCCAGCAGCTTGAATCAAAGGGATACGCAGTATTTT,.,.,TRBJ2-3,TRBV7-3
CASEGLAGRNTGELFF,TGTGCCAGCGAAGGACTAGCGGGGAGGAACACCGGGGAGCTGTTTTTT,.,TRBD2,TRBJ2-2,TRBV6-4
CASSISGRSYNEQFF,TGTGCCAGTAGTATTAGCGGACGCTCCTACAATGAGCAGTTCTTC,.,.,TRBJ2-1,TRBV19
CASSTRTSGRAEYNEQFF,TGTGCCAGCAGCACCCGGACTAGCGGGAGGGCCGAGTACAATGAGCAGTTCTTC,once,TRBD2,TRBJ2-1,TRBV11-2
CASSSNSGQPQHF,TGTGCCAGCAGTTCCAATAGTGGTCAGCCCCAGCATTTT,.,.,TRBJ1-5,TRBV6-5
CASSPNVGQETQYF,TGTGCCAGCAGCCCTAATGTGGGCCAAGAGACCCAGTACTTC,.,.,TRBJ2-5,TRBV5-8
CASSLDRGRVHYGYTF,TGTGCCAGCAGCTTGGACAGGGGGCGAGTGCACTATGGCTACACCTTC,.,TRBD1,TRBJ1-2,TRBV5-4
CASSITGGSRETQYF,TGTGCCAGCAGCATAACAGGGGGGAGTCGAGAGACCCAGTACTTC,.,TRBD1,TRBJ2-5,TRBV9
CASSLRLGQGAQYGYTF,TGTGCCAGCAGCCTTCGCTTGGGACAGGGGGCACAGTATGGCTACACCTTC,.,TRBD1,TRBJ1-2,TRBV28
CASSKRLAGRSGEYTQYF,TGTGCCAGCAGCAAACGACTAGCGGGTAGGAGCGGTGAGTATACGCAGTATTTT,once,.,TRBJ2-3,TRBV21-1
CASSSWPEGRNYEQYF,TGTGCCAGCAGCTCATGGCCCGAGGGGCGAAACTACGAGCAGTACTTC,.,.,TRBJ2-7,TRBV7-9
CSVVRQITDTQYF,TGCAGCGTTGTTCGACAGATCACAGATACGCAGTATTTT,.,.,TRBJ2-3,TRBV29-1
CASSLESGGGKLFF,TGTGCCAGCAGCTTGGAATCCGGGGGCGGAAAACTGTTTTTT,.,.,TRBJ1-4,TRBV5-4
CASSLGQPYGYTF,TGTGCCAGCAGTTTGGGACAGCCCTATGGCTACACCTTC,few,TRBD1,TRBJ1-2,TRBV28
CASSLWRSPLHF,TGTGCCAGCAGCCTATGGCGTTCACCCCTCCACTTT,.,.,TRBJ1-6,TRBV7-6
CASSLARGRAYETQYF,TGTGCCAGCAGCTTAGCCCGCGGGAGGGCCTATGAGACCCAGTACTTC,.,TRBD2,TRBJ2-5,TRBV7-9
CATSRREAFSYEQYF,TGTGCCACCAGCAGAAGGGAGGCCTTCTCCTACGAGCAGTACTTC,.,.,TRBJ2-7,TRBV15
CASSFSPADTQYF,TGTGCCAGCAGCTTCTCCCCAGCAGATACGCAGTATTTT,.,.,TRBJ2-3,TRBV11-3
CARTGNRGNTIYF,TGTGCCAGAACAGGGAATCGGGGAAACACCATATATTTT,.,.,TRBJ1-3,TRBV5-8
CASTVGDRVGHEQYF,TGTGCCAGCACCGTGGGGGACAGGGTTGGCCACGAGCAGTACTTC,.,TRBD1,TRBJ2-7,TRBV7-9
CASSRQEGLYEQYF,TGTGCCAGCAGCCGTCAGGAGGGTTTGTACGAGCAGTACTTC,.,.,TRBJ2-7,TRBV7-2
CASSLWQGLQETQYF,TGTGCCAGCAGTTTGTGGCAGGGCCTTCAAGAGACCCAGTACTTC,once,.,TRBJ2-5,TRBV28
CASSYSASNTGELFF,TGTGCCAGCAGTTACTCGGCTTCGAACACCGGGGAGCTGTTTTTT,.,.,TRBJ2-2,TRBV6-5
CATRMGGTDTQYF,TGTGCCACCCGGATGGGGGGCACAGATACGCAGTATTTT,.,.,TRBJ2-3,TRBV6-4
CAISESEGGNQPQHF,TGTGCCATCAGTGAGTCGGAAGGGGGGAATCAGCCCCAGCATTTT,.,.,TRBJ1-5,TRBV10-3
CASSVAGRVRFDEQFF,TGTGCCAGCAGCGTAGCCGGGAGGGTTCGTTTCGATGAGCAGTTCTTC,.,TRBD2,TRBJ2-1,TRBV9
CASSLSGTGGNGYTF,TGTGCCAGCAGCCTATCCGGGACAGGGGGAAACGGCTACACCTTC,.,TRBD1,TRBJ1-2,TRBV7-9
CASSEGLAGAKNIQYF,TGTGCCAGCAGCGAGGGACTAGCGGGAGCCAAAAACATTCAGTACTTC,.,TRBD2,TRBJ2-4,TRBV7-3